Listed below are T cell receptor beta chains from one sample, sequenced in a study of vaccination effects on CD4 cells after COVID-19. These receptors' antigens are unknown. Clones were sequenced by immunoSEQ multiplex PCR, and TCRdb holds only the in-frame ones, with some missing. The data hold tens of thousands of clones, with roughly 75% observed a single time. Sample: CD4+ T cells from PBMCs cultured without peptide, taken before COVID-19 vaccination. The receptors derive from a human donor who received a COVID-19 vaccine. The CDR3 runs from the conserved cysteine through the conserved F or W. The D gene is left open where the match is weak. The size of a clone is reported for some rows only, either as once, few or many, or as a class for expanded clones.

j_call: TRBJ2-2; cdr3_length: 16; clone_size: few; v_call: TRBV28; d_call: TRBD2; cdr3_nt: TGTGCCAGCAGTTTTAGACTAGCGGGGCACACCGGGGAGCTGTTTTTT; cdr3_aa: CASSFRLAGHTGELFF
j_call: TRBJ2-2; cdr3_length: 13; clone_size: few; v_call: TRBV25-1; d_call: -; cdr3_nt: TGTGCCAGCAGTGAGCGGGGCACCGGGGAGCTGTTTTTT; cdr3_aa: CASSERGTGELFF
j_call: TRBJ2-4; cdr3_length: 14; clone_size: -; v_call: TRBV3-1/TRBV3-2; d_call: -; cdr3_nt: TGTGCCAGCAGCCCCGGAGCAGGGGGGGACATTCAGTACTTC; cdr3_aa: CASSPGAGGDIQYF
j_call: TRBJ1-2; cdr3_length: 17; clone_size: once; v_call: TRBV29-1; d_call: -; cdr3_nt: TGCAGCGTTGATGATATACCGACGGAGGACGGCTTCTATGGCTACACCTTC; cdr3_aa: CSVDDIPTEDGFYGYTF
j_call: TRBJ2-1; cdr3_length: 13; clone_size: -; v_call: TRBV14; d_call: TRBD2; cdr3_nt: TGTGCCAGCAGCCTACTGACTAGCTATGAGCAGTTCTTC; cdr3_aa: CASSLLTSYEQFF
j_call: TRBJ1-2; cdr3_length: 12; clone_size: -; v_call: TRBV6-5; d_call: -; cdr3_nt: TGTGCCAGCAGTTACTCAGGCTATGGCTACACCTTC; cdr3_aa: CASSYSGYGYTF
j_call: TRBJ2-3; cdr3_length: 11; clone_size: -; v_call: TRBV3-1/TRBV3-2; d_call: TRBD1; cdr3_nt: TGTGCCAGCAGCCAAGGGACAGGAAAGTATTTT; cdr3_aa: CASSQGTGKYF
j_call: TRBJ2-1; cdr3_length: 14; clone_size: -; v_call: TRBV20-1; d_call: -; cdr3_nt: TGCAGTGCTAGTGGTCTAGCGCATTACAATGAGCAGTTCTTC; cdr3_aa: CSASGLAHYNEQFF
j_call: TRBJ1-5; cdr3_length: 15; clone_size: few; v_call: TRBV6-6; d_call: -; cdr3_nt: TGTGCCAGCAGTTACCGGGTTGTGGGCAATCAGCCCCAGCATTTT; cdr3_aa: CASSYRVVGNQPQHF
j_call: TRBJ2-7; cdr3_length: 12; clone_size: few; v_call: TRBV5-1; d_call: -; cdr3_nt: TGCGCCAGCAGCTTGGGTTTGGACGAGCAGTACTTC; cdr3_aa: CASSLGLDEQYF
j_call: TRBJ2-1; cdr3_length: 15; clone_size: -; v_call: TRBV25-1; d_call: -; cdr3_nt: TGTGCCAGCAGTGAATTCGCGGTACGGGGGAATGAGCAGTTCTTC; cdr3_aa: CASSEFAVRGNEQFF
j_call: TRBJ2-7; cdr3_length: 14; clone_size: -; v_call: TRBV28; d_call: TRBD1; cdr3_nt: TGTGCCAGCAGTTCCGGACAGGCACCCTACGAGCAGTACTTC; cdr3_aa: CASSSGQAPYEQYF
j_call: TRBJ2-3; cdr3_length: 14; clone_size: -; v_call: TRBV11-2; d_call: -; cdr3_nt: TGTGCCAGCAGCTTAGGGTTCAGGACAGATACGCAGTATTTT; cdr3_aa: CASSLGFRTDTQYF
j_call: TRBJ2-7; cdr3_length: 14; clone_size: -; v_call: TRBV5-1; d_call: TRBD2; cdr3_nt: TGCGCCAGCAGGGTTACTAGCGGGAGCGACGAGCAGTACTTC; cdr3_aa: CASRVTSGSDEQYF
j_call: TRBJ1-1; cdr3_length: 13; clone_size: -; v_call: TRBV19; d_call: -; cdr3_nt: TGTGCCAGTAGCACGGATACGAACACTGAAGCTTTCTTT; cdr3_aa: CASSTDTNTEAFF
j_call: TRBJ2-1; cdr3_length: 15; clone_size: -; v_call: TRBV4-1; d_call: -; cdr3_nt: TGCGCCAGCAGCCAATTGGGGGCAAGAGACAATGAGCAGTTCTTC; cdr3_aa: CASSQLGARDNEQFF
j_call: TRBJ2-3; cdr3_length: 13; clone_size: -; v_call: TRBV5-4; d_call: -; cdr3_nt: TGTGCCAGCAGTTCGGGACACCTGAATACGCAGTATTTT; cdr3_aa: CASSSGHLNTQYF
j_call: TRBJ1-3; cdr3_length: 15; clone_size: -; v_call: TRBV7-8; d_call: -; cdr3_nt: TGTGCCAGCAGCTCTAGGGACTACTCTGGAAACACCATATATTTT; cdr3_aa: CASSSRDYSGNTIYF
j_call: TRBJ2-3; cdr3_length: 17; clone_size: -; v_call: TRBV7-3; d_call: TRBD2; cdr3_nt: TGTGCCAGCAGCCCCGATAGCGGGGGGGCCGGCACAGATACGCAGTATTTT; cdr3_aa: CASSPDSGGAGTDTQYF
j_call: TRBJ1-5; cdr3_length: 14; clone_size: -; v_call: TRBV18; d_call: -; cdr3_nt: TGTGCCAGCTCACCGGGTAGTATCAATCAGCCCCAGCATTTT; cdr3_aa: CASSPGSINQPQHF
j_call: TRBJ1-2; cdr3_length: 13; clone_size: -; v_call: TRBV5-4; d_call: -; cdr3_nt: TGTGCCAGCAGCTCGCTGGACAGCTATGGCTACACCTTC; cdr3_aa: CASSSLDSYGYTF
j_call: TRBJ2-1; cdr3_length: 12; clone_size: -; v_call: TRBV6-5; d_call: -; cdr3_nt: TGTGCCAGCAGGACCACTAACAATGAGCAGTTCTTC; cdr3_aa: CASRTTNNEQFF
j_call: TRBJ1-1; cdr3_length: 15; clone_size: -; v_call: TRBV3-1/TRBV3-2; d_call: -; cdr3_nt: TGTGCCAGCAGCCCGGGACGGGTATGGAACACTGAAGCTTTCTTT; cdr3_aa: CASSPGRVWNTEAFF
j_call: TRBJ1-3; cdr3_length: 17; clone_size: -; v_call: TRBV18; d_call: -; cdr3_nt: TGTGCCAGCTCACCCCGGGGAGGCCTAAGCTCTGGAAACACCATATATTTT; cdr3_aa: CASSPRGGLSSGNTIYF
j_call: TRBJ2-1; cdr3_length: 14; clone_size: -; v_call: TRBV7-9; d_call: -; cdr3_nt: TGTGCCAGCAGCTTCGGACAGAGGGGGAATGAGCAGTTCTTC; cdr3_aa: CASSFGQRGNEQFF
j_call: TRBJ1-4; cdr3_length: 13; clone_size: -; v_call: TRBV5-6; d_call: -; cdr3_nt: TGTGCCAGCAGCGGGAGGGGAGGGGAAAAACTGTTTTTT; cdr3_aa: CASSGRGGEKLFF
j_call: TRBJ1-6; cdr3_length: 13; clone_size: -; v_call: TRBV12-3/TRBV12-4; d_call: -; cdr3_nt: TGTGCCAGCAGTTTTCAGAATAATTCACCCCTCCACTTT; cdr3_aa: CASSFQNNSPLHF
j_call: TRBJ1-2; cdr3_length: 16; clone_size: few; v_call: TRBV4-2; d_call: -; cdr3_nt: TGTGCCAGCAGCCAAGAAGCTACGGTGGGGAACTATGGCTACACCTTC; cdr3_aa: CASSQEATVGNYGYTF
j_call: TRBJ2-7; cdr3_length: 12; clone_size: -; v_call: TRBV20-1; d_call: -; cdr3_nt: TGCAGTGCTAGTGGCAAGTCGAACGAGCAGTACTTC; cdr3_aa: CSASGKSNEQYF
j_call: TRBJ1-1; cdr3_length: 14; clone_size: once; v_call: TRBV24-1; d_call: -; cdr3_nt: TGTGCCACCAGTGATTCGAGATGGGGGACTGAAGCTTTCTTT; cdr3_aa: CATSDSRWGTEAFF
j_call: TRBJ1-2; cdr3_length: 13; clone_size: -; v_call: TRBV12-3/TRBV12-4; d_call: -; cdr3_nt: TGTGCCAGCAGTTTAGGGGCCCGGACCGGCTACACCTTC; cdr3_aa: CASSLGARTGYTF
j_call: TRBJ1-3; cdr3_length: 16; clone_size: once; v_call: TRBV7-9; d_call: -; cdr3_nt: TGTGCCAGCAGCTTGGTATTGGGGGACACTGGAAACACCATATATTTT; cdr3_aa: CASSLVLGDTGNTIYF
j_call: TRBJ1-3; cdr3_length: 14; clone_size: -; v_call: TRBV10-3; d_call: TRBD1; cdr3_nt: TGTGCCATCATGGGACAGGGAGCTGGAAACACCATATATTTT; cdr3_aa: CAIMGQGAGNTIYF
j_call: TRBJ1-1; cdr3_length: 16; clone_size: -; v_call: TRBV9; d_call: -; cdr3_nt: TGTGCCAGCAGCGTGGGAAGTACTATGACCTACACTGAAGCTTTCTTT; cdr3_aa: CASSVGSTMTYTEAFF